A selection of T cell receptor beta chains follows, all from one sample in a study of cytomegalovirus exposure and HLA in healthy donors. Sequencing used immunoSEQ multiplex PCR; TCRdb keeps in-frame clones, though not all of them. This table has fewer than 110,000 clones, over 65% appearing once. Input material: PBMCs. The receptors derive from a woman aged 35 to 49 in good health and CMV-seropositive. Both conserved end residues are part of each CDR3. A D gene is named only where the DNA matches it firmly. Expanded clones get a size class; other rows say once, few or many, or leave the size out.

-	TRBV10-1	-	TRBJ1-1	CASSESGHRNTEAFF	TGCGCCAGCAGTGAGTCGGGACATCGCAATACTGAAGCTTTCTTT
-	TRBV4-1	-	TRBJ2-7	CASRSLSNPEQYF	TGCGCCAGCAGGAGTCTGAGTAACCCCGAGCAGTACTTC
-	TRBV2	TRBD1	TRBJ1-5	CASRETGQRDNQPQHF	TGTGCCAGCAGAGAGACAGGGCAAAGGGACAATCAGCCCCAGCATTTT
once	TRBV30	-	TRBJ1-3	CAWSTGSSGNTIYF	TGTGCCTGGAGTACCGGGTCCTCTGGAAACACCATATATTTT
-	TRBV12-5	-	TRBJ1-2	CASGLEGARGYTF	TGTGCTAGTGGTTTGGAAGGTGCCAGGGGCTACACCTTC
-	TRBV7-9	TRBD2	TRBJ2-2	CASSSRGPSGARNTGELFF	TGTGCCAGCAGTTCCCGAGGCCCTAGCGGGGCACGGAACACCGGGGAGCTGTTTTTT
-	TRBV2	-	TRBJ1-1	CASGQGYNTEAFF	TGTGCCAGCGGGCAGGGATATAACACTGAAGCTTTCTTT
-	TRBV9	-	TRBJ1-5	CASSVGPGGNQPQHF	TGTGCCAGCAGCGTGGGACCGGGGGGCAATCAGCCCCAGCATTTT
-	TRBV10-3	-	TRBJ2-2	CASRDSNSPGELFF	TGTGCCAGCCGGGACTCGAATTCCCCCGGGGAGCTGTTTTTT
-	TRBV2	-	TRBJ1-2	CASSEVRTASTNYGYTF	TGTGCCAGCAGTGAAGTTCGGACAGCCAGCACTAACTATGGCTACACCTTC
-	TRBV5-1	-	TRBJ2-7	CASSSQGTSYEQYF	TGCGCCAGCAGCTCTCAGGGAACCTCCTACGAGCAGTACTTC
-	TRBV5-1	TRBD1	TRBJ2-3	CASSKGQDTDTQYF	TGCGCCAGCAGCAAGGGACAGGACACAGATACGCAGTATTTT
few	TRBV2	TRBD2	TRBJ2-2	CASSGTSGGSLFF	TGTGCCAGCAGTGGAACTAGCGGGGGGTCTCTGTTTTTT
once	TRBV5-6	-	TRBJ1-2	CASSLTAGEYYGYTF	TGTGCCAGCAGCTTGACTGCGGGCGAGTACTATGGCTACACCTTC
few	TRBV7-9	-	TRBJ1-2	CASSPSFSRNYGYTF	TGTGCCAGCAGCCCTAGCTTTAGCAGGAACTATGGCTACACCTTC
once	TRBV29-1	TRBD1	TRBJ2-1	CSVEGTVPYNEQFF	TGCAGCGTCGAAGGGACAGTGCCCTACAATGAGCAGTTCTTC
once	TRBV30	TRBD2	TRBJ2-3	CAWKQAGGASTDTQYF	TGTGCCTGGAAGCAAGCGGGGGGCGCGAGCACAGATACGCAGTATTTT
-	TRBV11-3	-	TRBJ2-1	CASSYTDGSGEQFF	TGTGCCAGCAGTTACACCGACGGCTCAGGTGAGCAGTTCTTC
-	TRBV6-6	-	TRBJ1-5	CASSYPDSYSNQPQHF	TGTGCCAGCAGTTACCCAGACAGTTATAGCAATCAGCCCCAGCATTTT
few	TRBV19	TRBD1	TRBJ1-1	CASSTPDRLGYTEAFF	TGTGCCAGTAGTACGCCGGACAGGTTAGGGTACACTGAAGCTTTCTTT
-	TRBV5-1	-	TRBJ1-5	CASSPNGQPQHF	TGCGCCAGCAGCCCGAACGGGCAGCCCCAGCATTTT
-	TRBV10-3	TRBD2	TRBJ2-7	CAISGGLADYEQYF	TGTGCCATCAGTGGGGGACTAGCGGACTACGAGCAGTACTTC
-	TRBV2	TRBD2	TRBJ2-5	CASSGTRLETQYF	TGTGCCAGCAGCGGGACTAGGTTAGAGACCCAGTACTTC
-	TRBV4-3	-	TRBJ1-1	CASSQGDRLNTEAFF	TGCGCCAGCAGCCAAGGAGACAGATTGAACACTGAAGCTTTCTTT
-	TRBV27	-	TRBJ2-7	CASSLNGWATYEQYF	TGTGCCAGCAGTTTAAATGGGTGGGCTACCTACGAGCAGTACTTC
few	TRBV6-1	TRBD1	TRBJ2-1	CASIRRTGRNEQFF	TGTGCCAGCATACGACGGACAGGGAGGAATGAGCAGTTCTTC
-	TRBV18	TRBD1	TRBJ1-6	CASSLTGAGNSPLHF	TGTGCCAGCTCACTTACAGGGGCAGGTAATTCACCCCTCCACTTT
once	TRBV5-1	-	TRBJ1-6	CASSLDGSYNSPLHF	TGCGCCAGCAGCTTGGACGGTTCCTATAATTCACCCCTCCACTTT
-	TRBV5-1	TRBD1	TRBJ2-1	CASSPPGQGYNEQFF	TGCGCCAGCAGCCCACCGGGACAGGGGTACAATGAGCAGTTCTTC